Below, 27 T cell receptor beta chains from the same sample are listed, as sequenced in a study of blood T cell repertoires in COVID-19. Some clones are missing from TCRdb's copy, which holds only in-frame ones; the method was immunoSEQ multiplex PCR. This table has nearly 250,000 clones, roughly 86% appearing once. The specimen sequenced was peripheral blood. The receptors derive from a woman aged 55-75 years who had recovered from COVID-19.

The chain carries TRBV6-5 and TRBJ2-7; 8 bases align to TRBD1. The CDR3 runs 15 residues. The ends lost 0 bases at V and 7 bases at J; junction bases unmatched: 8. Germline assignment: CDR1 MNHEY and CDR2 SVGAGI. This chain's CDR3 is CASSYSRGQEGEQYF. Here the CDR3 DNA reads TGTGCCAGCAGTTACTCGAGGGGACAGGAGGGAGAGCAGTACTTC.

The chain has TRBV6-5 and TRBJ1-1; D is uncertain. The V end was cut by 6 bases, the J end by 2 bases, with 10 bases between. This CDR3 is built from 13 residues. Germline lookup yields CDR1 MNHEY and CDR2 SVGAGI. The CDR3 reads CASRRGKNTEAFF. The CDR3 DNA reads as TGTGCCAGCAGGAGAGGGAAAAACACTGAAGCTTTCTTT.

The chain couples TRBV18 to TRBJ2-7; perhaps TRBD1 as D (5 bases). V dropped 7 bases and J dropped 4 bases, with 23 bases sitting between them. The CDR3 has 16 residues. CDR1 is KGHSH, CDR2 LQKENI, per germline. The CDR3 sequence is CASCKSDTAIGYEQYF. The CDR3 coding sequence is TGTGCCAGCTGCAAGTCGGACACTGCTATAGGGTACGAGCAGTACTTC.

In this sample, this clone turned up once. CDR3: CAITERRGGNTEAFF. In nucleotides, the CDR3 is TGTGCCATCACCGAACGTCGCGGAGGGAACACTGAAGCTTTCTTT. The gene calls are TRBV10-3 and TRBJ1-1; D remains unclear. Looked up from germline, CDR1 is ENHRY and CDR2 is SYGVKD. The CDR3 has 15 residues. Trimming removed 7 bases at V and 1 base at J, with 16 bases between.

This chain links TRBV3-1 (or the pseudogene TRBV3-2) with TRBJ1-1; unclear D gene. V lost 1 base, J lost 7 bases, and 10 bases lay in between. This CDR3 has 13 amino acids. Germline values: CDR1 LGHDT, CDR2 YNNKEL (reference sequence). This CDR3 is CASSQVLTSEAFF. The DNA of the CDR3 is TGTGCCAGCAGCCAAGTCCTGACAAGTGAAGCTTTCTTT.

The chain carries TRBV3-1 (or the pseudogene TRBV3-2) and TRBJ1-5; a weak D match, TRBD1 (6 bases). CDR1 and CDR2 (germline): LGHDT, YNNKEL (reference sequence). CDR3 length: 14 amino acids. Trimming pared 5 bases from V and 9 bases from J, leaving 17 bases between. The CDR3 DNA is TGTGCCAGCAGCGCTAGGGACACCCGGGGGCCCCAGCATTTT. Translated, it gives CASSARDTRGPQHF.

The CDR3 bases are TGCGCCAGCAGCAAAGTGGCGACCGGGGTAGATACGCAGTATTTT. Translating it yields CASSKVATGVDTQYF. V is TRBV4-1 and J is TRBJ2-3; possibly TRBD2 for D (5 bases). This CDR3 spans 15 amino acids. The V gene's germline CDR1 is MGHRA and CDR2 YSYEKL. Deletions cut 5 bases from V and 5 bases from J, with 17 bases between.

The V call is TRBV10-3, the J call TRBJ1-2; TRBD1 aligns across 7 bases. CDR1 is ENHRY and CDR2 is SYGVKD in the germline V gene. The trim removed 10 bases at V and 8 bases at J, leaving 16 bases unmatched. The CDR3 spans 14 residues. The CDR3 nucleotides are TGTGCCACTTACTCCGGGACAGACCACCGGGGCTACACCTTC. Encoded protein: CATYSGTDHRGYTF.

Written as DNA, the CDR3 is TGTGCCAGCAGCCACGGACTAGCGGGGGGTACTGAAGCCTACAATGAGCAGTTCTTC. Translating it yields CASSHGLAGGTEAYNEQFF. V usage is TRBV5-8 and J usage is TRBJ2-1; TRBD2 matches 14 bases. Trimming cost V 4 bases and J 2 bases; bases outside gene matches: 11. The CDR3 length is 19 residues. CDR1 SGHTS and CDR2 YDEGEE come from the germline V gene. Filled out from reference TRBV5-8 and TRBJ2-1, the complete variable domain reads EAGVTQSPTHLIKTRGQQATLRCSPISGHTSVYWYQQALGLGLQFLLWYDEGEERNRGNFPPRFSGRQFPNYSSELNVNALELEDSALYLCASSHGLAGGTEAYNEQFFGPGTRLTVL.

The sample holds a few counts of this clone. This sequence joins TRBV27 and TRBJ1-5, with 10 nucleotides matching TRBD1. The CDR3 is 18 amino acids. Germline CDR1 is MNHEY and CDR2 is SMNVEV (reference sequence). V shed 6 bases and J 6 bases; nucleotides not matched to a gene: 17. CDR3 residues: CASSPGTGDRRPFQPQHF. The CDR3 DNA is TGTGCCAGCAGCCCTGGGACAGGGGACCGTCGCCCATTTCAGCCCCAGCATTTT.

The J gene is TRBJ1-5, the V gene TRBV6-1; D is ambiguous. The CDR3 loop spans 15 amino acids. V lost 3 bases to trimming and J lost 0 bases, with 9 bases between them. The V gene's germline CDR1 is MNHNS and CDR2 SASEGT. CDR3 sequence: CASSEQAYSNQPQHF. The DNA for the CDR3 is TGTGCCAGCAGTGAGCAAGCTTATAGCAATCAGCCCCAGCATTTT.

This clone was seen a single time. CDR3 sequence: CASLYGTGGTPQHF. DNA for the CDR3: TGTGCAAGTCTCTACGGGACAGGGGGCACGCCCCAGCATTTT. The chain recombines TRBV12-2 with TRBJ1-5; the table's D call TRBD1 went unverified against the DNA. TRBV12-2 is reported as a pseudogene. CDR3 length equals 14 residues.

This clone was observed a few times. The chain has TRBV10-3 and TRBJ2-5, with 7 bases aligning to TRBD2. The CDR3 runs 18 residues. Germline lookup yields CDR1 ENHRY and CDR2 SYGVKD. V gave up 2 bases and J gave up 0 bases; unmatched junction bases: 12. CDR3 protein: CAISEISMRGSYQETQYF. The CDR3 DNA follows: TGTGCCATCAGTGAGATCAGTATGCGGGGGTCATACCAAGAGACCCAGTACTTC.

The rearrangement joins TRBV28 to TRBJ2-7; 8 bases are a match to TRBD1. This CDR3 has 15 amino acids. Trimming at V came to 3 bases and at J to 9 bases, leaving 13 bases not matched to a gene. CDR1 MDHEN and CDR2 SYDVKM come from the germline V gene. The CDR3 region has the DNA TGTGCCAGCAGTTTTGGGGGACAGGCAGACACGCGGCAGTACTTC. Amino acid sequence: CASSFGGQADTRQYF. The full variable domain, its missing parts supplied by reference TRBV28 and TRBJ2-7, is DVKVTQSSRYLVKRTGEKVFLECVQDMDHENMFWYRQDPGLGLRLIYFSYDVKMKEKGDIPEGYSVSREKKERFSLILESASTNQTSMYLCASSFGGQADTRQYFGPGTRLTVT.

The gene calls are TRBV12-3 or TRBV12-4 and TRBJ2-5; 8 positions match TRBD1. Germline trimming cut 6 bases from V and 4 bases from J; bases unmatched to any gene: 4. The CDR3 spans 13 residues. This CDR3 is CASSYRGAETQYF. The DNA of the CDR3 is TGTGCCAGCAGCTACAGGGGGGCAGAGACCCAGTACTTC.

CDR3 loop: CASSVQGTGNTIYF. The CDR3 nucleotides are TGTGCCAGCAGCGTACAGGGGACGGGAAACACCATATATTTT. The rearrangement uses TRBV11-2 and TRBJ1-3; 7 bases fit TRBD1. The germline V gene has CDR1 SGHAT and CDR2 FQNNGV. The CDR3 loop spans 14 amino acids. The V segment lost 5 bases and the J segment 4 bases; nucleotides outside the gene matches: 5.

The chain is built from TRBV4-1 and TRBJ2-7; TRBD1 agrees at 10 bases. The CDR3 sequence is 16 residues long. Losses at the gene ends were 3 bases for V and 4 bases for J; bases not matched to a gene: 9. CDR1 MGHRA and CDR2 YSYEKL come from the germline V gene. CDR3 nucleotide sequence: TGCGCCAGCAGCCAGCCCGACCGGGACAGGGGTTACGAGCAGTACTTC. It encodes CASSQPDRDRGYEQYF.

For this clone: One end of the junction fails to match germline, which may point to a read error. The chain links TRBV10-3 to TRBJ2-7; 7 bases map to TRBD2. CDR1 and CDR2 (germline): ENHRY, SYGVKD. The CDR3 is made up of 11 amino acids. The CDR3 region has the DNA TGTGCCATCAGTGAGGGGGAGGGACCGGATTTC. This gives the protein CAISEGEGPDF.

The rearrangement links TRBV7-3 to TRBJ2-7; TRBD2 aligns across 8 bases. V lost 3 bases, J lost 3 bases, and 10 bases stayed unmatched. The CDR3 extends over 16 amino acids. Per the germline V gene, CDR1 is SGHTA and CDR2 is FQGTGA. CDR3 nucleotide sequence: TGTGCCAGCAGCTTGCGTCCTAGCGGGCCTGGCTACGAGCAGTACTTC. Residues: CASSLRPSGPGYEQYF.

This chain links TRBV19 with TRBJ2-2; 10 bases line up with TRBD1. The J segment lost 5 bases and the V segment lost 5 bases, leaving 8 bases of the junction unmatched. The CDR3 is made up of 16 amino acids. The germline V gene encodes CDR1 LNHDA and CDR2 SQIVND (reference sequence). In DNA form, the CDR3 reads TGTGCCAGTAGTCACGACAGGGGGCAGAGGACCGGGGAGCTGTTTTTT. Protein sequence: CASSHDRGQRTGELFF.

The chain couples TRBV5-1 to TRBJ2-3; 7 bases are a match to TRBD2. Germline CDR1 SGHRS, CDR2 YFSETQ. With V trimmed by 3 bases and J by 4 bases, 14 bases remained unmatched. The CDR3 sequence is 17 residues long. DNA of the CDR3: TGCGCCAGCAGCTCATACTCGACTAGCACTCTCGCAGATACGCAGTATTTT. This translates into CASSSYSTSTLADTQYF. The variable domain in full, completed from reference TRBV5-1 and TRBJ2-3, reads KAGVTQTPRYLIKTRGQQVTLSCSPISGHRSVSWYQQTPGQGLQFLFEYFSETQRNKGNFPGRFSGRQFSNSRSEMNVSTLELGDSALYLCASSSYSTSTLADTQYFGPGTRLTVL.

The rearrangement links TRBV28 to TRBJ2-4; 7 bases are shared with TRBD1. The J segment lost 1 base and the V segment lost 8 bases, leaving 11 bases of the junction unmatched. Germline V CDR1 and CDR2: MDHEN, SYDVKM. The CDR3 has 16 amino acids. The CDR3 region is CASRDSGVGAKNIQYF. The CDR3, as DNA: TGTGCCAGCCGGGACAGTGGGGTTGGGGCCAAAAACATTCAGTACTTC.

In nucleotides, the CDR3 is TGCGCCAGCAGCCAAGGGACATTGAACACTGAAGCTTTCTTT. Translation: CASSQGTLNTEAFF. The rearrangement uses TRBV4-3 and TRBJ1-1, with D possibly matching TRBD1 (5 bases). CDR1 and CDR2 from the germline V gene are LGHNA and YSLEER. The CDR3 loop spans 14 amino acids. Trimming stripped 1 base from V and 0 bases from J, with 6 bases between.

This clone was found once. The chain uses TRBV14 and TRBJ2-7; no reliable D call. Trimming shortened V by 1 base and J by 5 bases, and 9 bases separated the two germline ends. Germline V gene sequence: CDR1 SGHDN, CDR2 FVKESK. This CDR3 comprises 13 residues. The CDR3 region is CASSQGLVNEQYF. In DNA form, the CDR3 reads TGTGCCAGCAGCCAAGGATTAGTTAACGAGCAGTACTTC.

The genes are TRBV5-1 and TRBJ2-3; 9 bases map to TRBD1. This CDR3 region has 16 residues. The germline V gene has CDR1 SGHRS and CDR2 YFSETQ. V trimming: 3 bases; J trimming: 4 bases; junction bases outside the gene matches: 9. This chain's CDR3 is CASSSAGTGWSDTQYF. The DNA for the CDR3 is TGCGCCAGCAGCTCCGCCGGGACAGGGTGGTCAGATACGCAGTATTTT.

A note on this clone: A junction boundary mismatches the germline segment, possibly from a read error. CDR3 in amino acids: CASSPGLGNTGELFF. The CDR3 nucleotides are TGTGCTAGCAGCCCGGGACTAGGAAACACCGGGGAGCTGTTTTTT. The chain employs TRBV7-7 and TRBJ2-2; 8 positions agree with TRBD2. The CDR3 spans 15 residues. Germline CDR1 SSHAT, CDR2 FNYEAQ (reference sequence).

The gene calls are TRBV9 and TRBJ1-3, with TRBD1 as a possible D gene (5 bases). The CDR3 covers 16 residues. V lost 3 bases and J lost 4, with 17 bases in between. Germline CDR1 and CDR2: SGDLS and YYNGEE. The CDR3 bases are TGTGCCAGCAGCGGGGGGGTCCTGCTCTCAGGAAACACCATATATTTT. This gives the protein CASSGGVLLSGNTIYF.